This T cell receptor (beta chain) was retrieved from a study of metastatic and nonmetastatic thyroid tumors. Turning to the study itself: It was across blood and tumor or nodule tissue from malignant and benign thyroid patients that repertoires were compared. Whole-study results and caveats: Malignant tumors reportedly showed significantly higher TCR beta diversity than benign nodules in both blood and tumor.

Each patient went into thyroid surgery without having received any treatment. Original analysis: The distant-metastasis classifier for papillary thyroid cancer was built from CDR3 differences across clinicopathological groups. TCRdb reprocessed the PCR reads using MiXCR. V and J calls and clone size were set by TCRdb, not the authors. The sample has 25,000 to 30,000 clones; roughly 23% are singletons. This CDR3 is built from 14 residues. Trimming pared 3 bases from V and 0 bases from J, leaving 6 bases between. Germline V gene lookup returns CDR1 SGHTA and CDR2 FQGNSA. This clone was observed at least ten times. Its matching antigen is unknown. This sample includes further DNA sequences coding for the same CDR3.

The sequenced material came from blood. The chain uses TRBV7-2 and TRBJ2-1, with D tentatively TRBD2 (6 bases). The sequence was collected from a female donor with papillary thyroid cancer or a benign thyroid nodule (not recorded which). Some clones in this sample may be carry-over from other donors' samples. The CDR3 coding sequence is TGTGCCAGCAGCTTTAGCGGCTCCTACAATGAGCAGTTCTTC. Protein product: CASSFSGSYNEQFF.